These 14 T cell receptor beta chains share one sample of origin, sequenced in a study of tumor and adjacent non-tumor tissue in lung cancer. Three rounds of nested PCR, following a modified ARM-PCR protocol, produced the TCRbeta library. Each CDR3 protein is one row after TCRdb ran MiXCR on the multiplex PCR reads. The sample yields 90,000 to 110,000 distinct CDR3 sequences, roughly two thirds seen once. The template was RNA from unsorted bulk tissue. This non-tumor lung sample came from over 3 cm beyond the tumor edge. Sequencing was carried out using distant non-tumor lung tissue. These TCRs come from a man aged 55 to 70 with non-small cell lung cancer.

In its sample, this clonotype was seen many times. The chain joins TRBV20-1 to TRBJ1-1; 7 nucleotides match TRBD1. CDR3 length: 14 residues. The junction had 8 bases not matched to a gene; V was cut back by 6 bases and J by 1 base. Per the germline V gene, CDR1 is DFQATT and CDR2 is SNEGSKA (reference sequence). The CDR3, as DNA: TGCAGTGCATCCCTGGCAGGGGGGAACACTGAAGCTTTCTTT. Translation: CSASLAGGNTEAFF.

This clonotype was detected many times. The J gene is TRBJ2-1, the V gene TRBV6-2 or TRBV6-3, with a possible D match to TRBD2 (5 bases). The CDR3 has 14 residues. Per the germline V gene, CDR1 is MNHEY and CDR2 is SVGEGT. The V end lost 7 bases, the J end lost 1 base, and 11 bases lay between the germline ends. The CDR3 here is CASKSGTSYNEQFF. The CDR3 region has the DNA TGTGCCAGCAAAAGCGGTACTTCCTACAATGAGCAGTTCTTC.

A word on this clonotype: Just one base apart from a much larger clone, this may be a read error. The chain has TRBV5-5 and TRBJ2-5; D is ambiguous. Trimming stripped 1 base from V and 4 bases from J, with 8 bases between. The length of the CDR3 is 13 residues. Germline CDR1 and CDR2: SGHKS and YYEKEE (reference sequence). In DNA, the CDR3 is TGTGCCAGCAGCTTGCGGCTAGGAGAGACCCAGTACTTC. Encoded protein: CASSLRLGETQYF.

The chain uses TRBV12-3 or TRBV12-4 and TRBJ2-3; no clear D gene. CDR3 size: 15 residues. Deletions cut 5 bases from V and 2 bases from J, with 14 bases between. DNA of the CDR3: TGTGCCAGCAGTGAGATGGCTGGATACACAGATACGCAGTATTTT. The encoded protein is CASSEMAGYTDTQYF.

This clonotype has a handful of counts. A much larger clone is a single base away; this may be a read error. V usage is TRBV12-3 or TRBV12-4 and J usage is TRBJ1-1; a weak D match, TRBD1 (5 bases). The CDR3 length is 13 residues. V was pared by 7 bases and J by 5 bases, with 14 bases between. This CDR3 reads CASTSTRGTEAFF. The CDR3 nucleotides are TGTGCCAGCACCTCGACACGGGGGACTGAAGCTTTCTTT.

The chain uses TRBV20-1 and TRBJ2-5, with 11 bases fitting TRBD2. The CDR3 is made up of 13 amino acids. In germline, CDR1 is DFQATT, CDR2 SNEGSKA (reference sequence). CDR3 bases: TGCATTGTCCAACTAGCGGGGGCAGAGACCCAGTACTTC. Translated, it gives CIVQLAGAETQYF.

As for this clonotype: One end of the junction fails to match germline, which may point to a read error. This chain links TRBV4-2 with TRBJ2-3, with TRBD2 matching 14 bases. In germline, CDR1 is LGHNA, CDR2 YNFKEQ. This CDR3 contains 16 residues. CDR3 residues: CASSHGTSGSADTHYF. CDR3 nucleotide sequence: TGTGCCAGCAGCCACGGGACTAGCGGGAGTGCAGATACGCACTATTTT.

This clonotype has just one count. At one boundary the junction diverges from the germline segment, which might be a read error. This chain uses TRBV20-1 with TRBJ2-1; 9 nucleotides match TRBD2. This CDR3 spans 14 amino acids. The germline V gene has CDR1 DFQATT and CDR2 SNEGSKA (reference sequence). In DNA form, the CDR3 reads TGCAGTGTTAGAGAATTAGCGGGAGTGGGTGAGGAGTTCTTC. Amino acids: CSVRELAGVGEEFF.

DNA for the CDR3: TGTGCCAGTAGTCAACAACAGGGGACCTCCTACAATGAGCAGTTCTTC. This sequence encodes CASSQQQGTSYNEQFF. V usage is TRBV19 and J usage is TRBJ2-1, with TRBD1 identical over 7 bases. Per germline, CDR1 LNHDA and CDR2 SQIVND (reference sequence). Trimming at V came to 5 bases and at J to 0 bases, leaving 7 bases not matched to a gene. The CDR3 consists of 16 residues.

A remark on this clonotype: A junction end diverges from the germline sequence, so it may reflect a read error. V usage is TRBV29-1 and J usage is TRBJ1-4; D gene unclear. This CDR3 spans 13 amino acids. CDR1 and CDR2 from the germline V gene are SQVTM and ANQGSEA. CDR3 coding DNA: TGTAGCGTTGAAGATCAGCCGAATGAAAAACTGTTTTTT. This sequence encodes CSVEDQPNEKLFF.

Regarding this clonotype: One end of the junction does not line up with germline, which may come from a read error. The rearrangement links TRBV5-1 to TRBJ2-5, with a tentative D call TRBD2 (6 bases). In germline, CDR1 is SGHRS, CDR2 YFSETQ. This CDR3 is 15 amino acids long. The CDR3 sequence is CPSSLGGASGETQYF. The CDR3 DNA follows: TGCCCCAGCAGCTTAGGAGGGGCGAGTGGTGAGACCCAGTACTTC.

The rearrangement links TRBV20-1 to TRBJ2-7, with 7 positions matching TRBD2. After removal of 7 bases from V and 11 bases from J, the junction contained 20 bases not matched to a gene. There are 14 residues in the CDR3. CDR1 is DFQATT, CDR2 SNEGSKA, per germline (reference sequence). This chain's CDR3 is CSVSRPGLISLEYF. CDR3 in DNA: TGCAGTGTTAGTCGGCCGGGACTAATCTCGTTGGAGTACTTC.

This clonotype was counted at least ten times. The V call is TRBV4-1, the J call TRBJ2-7; tentatively, D is TRBD2 (5 bases). Trimming removed 0 bases at V and 0 bases at J, with 9 bases between. Per the germline V gene, CDR1 is MGHRA and CDR2 is YSYEKL. The CDR3 is made up of 15 amino acids. The CDR3 DNA reads as TGCGCCAGCAGCCAAGACTCAGGAGGCTCCTACGAGCAGTACTTC. Its translation: CASSQDSGGSYEQYF.

The chain carries TRBV12-3 or TRBV12-4 and TRBJ2-7, with D uncertain. V lost 1 base, J lost 2 bases, and 9 bases lay in between. This CDR3 spans 14 amino acids. CDR3 sequence: CASSLVVRAYEQYF. The CDR3 nucleotides are TGTGCCAGCAGTTTAGTAGTGAGAGCCTACGAGCAGTACTTC.